The clone carrying this T cell receptor (beta chain) was counted a few times. Its antigen is not identified. Germline V gives CDR1 LGHNA, CDR2 YNFKEQ. After removal of 2 bases from V and 4 bases from J, the junction contained 5 bases not matched to a gene. This CDR3 is 15 amino acids long. The sample originates from a study of post-analysis software for immune sequencing data. General study results and limits: Controls significantly exceeded multiple sclerosis patients in normalized Chao1 diversity. Four to six TRBV segments were more frequent in patients than controls; TRBV5-6, TRBV5-1 and TRBV20-1 belonged to this group.

Unique molecular identifiers tagged the TCR beta cDNA libraries. TCRdb passed the PCR reads through MiXCR, listing each CDR3 protein once. Among fewer than 850,000 distinct CDR3 sequences listed, approximately 44% were seen once. The source material was blood. V usage is TRBV4-2 and J usage is TRBJ2-7; 10 bases map to TRBD2. The sequence was obtained from a girl aged 5 to 17 with multiple sclerosis. The CDR3 DNA reads as TGTGCCAGCAGCCAACTAGCGGGAGACGCTTACGAGCAGTACTTC. As protein: CASSQLAGDAYEQYF.